This TCR beta chain was found in a study of blood T cell repertoires in COVID-19. Losses at the gene ends were 5 bases for V and 3 bases for J; bases not matched to a gene: 16. CDR3 length: 17 amino acids. In germline, CDR1 is MNHNY, CDR2 SVGAGI (reference sequence). Authors' methods: Reference gene primer amplification gave nucleated cell count estimates. Assay used: immunoSEQ multiplex PCR; TCRdb lists only in-frame clones, some missing. The V and J calls and clone size are taken from that table; D and trimming were inferred from the DNA. The table lists 150,000 to 200,000 clones, about 92% of them singletons.

The receptor's source is a man aged 25-45 years with COVID-19, enrolled during active disease. The sequenced sample was peripheral blood. The V gene is TRBV6-6, the J gene TRBJ2-7; 7 bases line up with TRBD1. DNA for the CDR3: TGTGCCAGCAGTCCCCAGGGGGTCGGGGCGGGTAGCTACGAGCAGTACTTC. Translation gives CASSPQGVGAGSYEQYF.